What follows are 22 T cell receptor beta chains derived from one specimen sequenced in a study of blood T cell repertoires in COVID-19. The data were produced by immunoSEQ multiplex PCR, yet TCRdb's version contains in-frame clones alone and is incomplete. The sample gives 150,000 or so clones, about 85% of which show up once; 20% to 30% is in the top ten. Sequenced sample: peripheral blood. These TCRs come from a man aged 55 to 69 with acute or convalescent COVID-19.

V gene TRBV18 combines with J gene TRBJ2-7; 10 bases fit TRBD1. This CDR3 region has 14 residues. In germline, CDR1 is KGHSH, CDR2 LQKENI. V shed 3 bases, J shed 6 bases, and the junction held 5 bases outside the gene matches. This chain's CDR3 is CASSPRQGAGEQYV. CDR3 DNA: TGTGCCAGCTCACCCCGACAGGGGGCGGGCGAGCAGTACGTC.

The chain joins TRBV5-1 to TRBJ2-2; 14 bases align to TRBD2. Trimming cost V 5 bases and J 3 bases; bases outside gene matches: 0. This CDR3 has 15 amino acids. CDR1 SGHRS and CDR2 YFSETQ come from the germline V gene. The DNA for the CDR3 is TGCGCCAGCAGGGGACTAGCGGGGGACACCGGGGAGCTGTTTTTT. Protein sequence: CASRGLAGDTGELFF.

The gene calls are TRBV6-5 and TRBJ1-1; TRBD1 agrees at 11 bases. Germline loops: CDR1 MNHEY, CDR2 SVGAGI. V trimming: 6 bases; J trimming: 3 bases; junction bases outside the gene matches: 6. This CDR3 spans 15 amino acids. This CDR3 is CASSRDRGLDTEAFF. DNA of the CDR3: TGTGCCAGCAGCCGGGACAGGGGGTTAGACACTGAAGCTTTCTTT.

The rearrangement joins TRBV7-8 to TRBJ1-5; no clear D gene. Germline assignment: CDR1 SGHVS and CDR2 FQNEAQ. Between the trimmed V and J ends, which lost 4 bases and 0 bases, there was a span of 10 bases. This CDR3 spans 15 amino acids. The DNA of the CDR3 is TGTGCCAGCAGCTGGATCGGGTTTAGCAATCAGCCCCAGCATTTT. Translated, it gives CASSWIGFSNQPQHF.

The table lists this clone with many counts. The chain has TRBV27 and TRBJ2-7; D may be TRBD1 (5 bases). The V end was cut by 6 bases, the J end by 2 bases, with 14 bases between. Germline lookup yields CDR1 MNHEY and CDR2 SMNVEV (reference sequence). CDR3 length equals 14 residues. The CDR3 is CASSIGAAAYEQYF. The CDR3 DNA reads as TGTGCCAGCAGCATAGGGGCGGCTGCCTACGAGCAGTACTTC.

V is TRBV6-5 and J is TRBJ2-2; 7 nucleotides match TRBD2. J gave up 6 bases and V 6 bases, and 4 bases lay outside the gene matches. Germline CDR1 MNHEY, CDR2 SVGAGI. The CDR3 covers 13 residues. CDR3 residues: CASRRSGAGELFF. CDR3 nucleotide sequence: TGTGCCAGCAGAAGAAGCGGGGCCGGGGAGCTGTTTTTT.

The chain is built from TRBV10-2 and TRBJ1-2, with 7 bases matching TRBD1. Germline V lookup: CDR1 WSHSY, CDR2 SAAADI. Trimming took 4 bases from V and 8 from J; bases not matched to a gene: 4. This CDR3 comprises 12 residues. The CDR3 DNA is TGCGCCAGCAGTGGAGGGGGCGGGGGCTACACCTTC. Translated, it gives CASSGGGGGYTF.

This rearrangement joins TRBV9 to TRBJ1-6; D is possibly TRBD1 (5 bases). The V gene lost 3 bases and the J gene lost 11 bases, with 15 bases spanning the gap. CDR1 and CDR2 from the germline V gene are SGDLS and YYNGEE. This CDR3 has 14 residues. CDR3 region: CASSGGLTGAPLHF. CDR3 DNA sequence: TGTGCCAGCAGCGGGGGACTCACTGGGGCACCCCTCCACTTT.

The chain is built from TRBV14 and TRBJ1-4; no clear D gene. Germline CDR1 and CDR2: SGHDN and FVKESK. The CDR3 length is 15 residues. V was clipped by 4 bases and J by 5 bases, with 14 bases between them. The CDR3 loop is CASSLVEASNEKLFF. CDR3 nucleotide sequence: TGTGCCAGCAGCCTAGTTGAGGCGTCGAATGAAAAACTGTTTTTT.

The chain is built from TRBV7-2 and TRBJ1-2; TRBD1 matches 7 bases. The CDR3 has 14 residues. The V and J ends lost 5 bases and 6 bases, in that order; junction bases with no gene match: 9. Germline V CDR1 and CDR2: SGHTA, FQGNSA. The CDR3 protein is CASSVRQGQNGYTF. The DNA of the CDR3 is TGTGCCAGCAGCGTTCGACAGGGTCAAAATGGCTACACCTTC. The entire variable domain, with the rest obtained from reference TRBV7-2 and TRBJ1-2, is as follows: GAGVSQSPSNKVTEKGKDVELRCDPISGHTALYWYRQSLGQGLEFLIYFQGNSAPDKSGLPSDRFSAERTGGSVSTLTIQRTQQEDSAVYLCASSVRQGQNGYTFGSGTRLTVV.

V and J are TRBV9 and TRBJ2-3; 7 nucleotides line up with TRBD2. The CDR3 is 14 amino acids. CDR1 is SGDLS and CDR2 is YYNGEE in the germline V gene. With V trimmed by 2 bases and J by 4 bases, 4 bases remained unmatched. CDR3 amino acids: CASSVGGSADTQYF. In DNA form, the CDR3 reads TGTGCCAGCAGCGTGGGAGGGTCGGCAGATACGCAGTATTTT.

V and J are TRBV9 and TRBJ1-2, with 10 bases lining up with TRBD1. The CDR3 has 14 residues. Germline CDR1 reads SGDLS; CDR2 reads YYNGEE. Trimming removed 4 bases from V and 4 bases from J; junction bases left unmatched: 4. The CDR3 DNA sequence: TGTGCCAGCAGCCCACGGGACAGGGGCTATGGCTACACCTTC. Its protein is CASSPRDRGYGYTF. The full variable domain, its missing parts supplied by reference TRBV9 and TRBJ1-2, is DSGVTQTPKHLITATGQRVTLRCSPRSGDLSVYWYQQSLDQGLQFLIQYYNGEERAKGNILERFSAQQFPDLHSELNLSSLELGDSALYFCASSPRDRGYGYTFGSGTRLTVV.

The chain links TRBV6-2 or TRBV6-3 to TRBJ2-7, with a tentative D call TRBD2 (6 bases). The CDR3 contains 11 residues. Germline values: CDR1 MNHEY, CDR2 SVGEGT. Trimming removed 6 bases from V and 6 bases from J, with 9 bases in between. CDR3 protein: CASSRRGEQYF. Here the CDR3 DNA reads TGTGCCAGCAGCCGGAGGGGCGAGCAGTACTTC.

The V and J genes are TRBV27 and TRBJ2-7; 8 bases are shared with TRBD2. V shed 2 bases and J 2 bases; nucleotides not matched to a gene: 17. CDR3 length: 19 residues. Germline loops: CDR1 MNHEY, CDR2 SMNVEV (reference sequence). DNA of the CDR3: TGTGCCAGCAGTTTACGAATAGCGGGAAGTCTCGGTCGAACCTACGAGCAGTACTTC. It specifies CASSLRIAGSLGRTYEQYF.

The V gene is TRBV18, the J gene TRBJ2-7; 8 nucleotides agree with TRBD1. Trimming removed 3 bases from V and 6 bases from J; junction bases left unmatched: 4. CDR3 length: 13 amino acids. The V gene's germline CDR1 is KGHSH and CDR2 LQKENI. The CDR3 bases are TGTGCCAGCTCACCGGACAGGGTAGGCGAGCAGTACGTC. It is translated as CASSPDRVGEQYV.

This clone was counted only a few times. The gene calls are TRBV11-3 and TRBJ2-2; a possible D gene is TRBD1 (6 bases). This CDR3 has 15 residues. V lost 4 bases to trimming and J lost 3 bases, with 12 bases between them. CDR1 and CDR2 (germline): SGHNT, YENEEA. The CDR3 coding sequence is TGTGCCAGCAGCTCCAGGGGTACGGACACCGGGGAGCTGTTTTTT. Translation gives CASSSRGTDTGELFF.

The genes are TRBV5-5 and TRBJ1-5; weak D call: TRBD1 (5 bases). The CDR3 sequence is 14 residues long. Germline CDR1 SGHKS, CDR2 YYEKEE (reference sequence). V was shortened by 0 bases and J by 9 bases, with 13 bases between the two germline ends. The CDR3 region is CASSLDRPSGPQHF. The CDR3 DNA follows: TGTGCCAGCAGCTTGGACAGGCCAAGTGGGCCCCAGCATTTT.

This clone was counted once. The chain employs TRBV6-1 and TRBJ1-2, with 8 bases aligning to TRBD1. The CDR3 sequence is 15 residues long. Trimming cost V 2 bases and J 8 bases; bases outside gene matches: 10. Looked up from germline, CDR1 is MNHNS and CDR2 is SASEGT. As DNA, the CDR3 is TGTGCCAGCAGTGAAATGGACAGGGAGGTTGGAGGCTACACCTTC. Residues: CASSEMDREVGGYTF.

This sequence joins TRBV6-6 and TRBJ2-1, with 10 bases matching TRBD2. Trimming took 6 bases from V and 4 from J; bases not matched to a gene: 24. Germline lookup yields CDR1 MNHNY and CDR2 SVGAGI (reference sequence). This CDR3 spans 21 amino acids. The CDR3 loop is CASSRDSWTSGYPPGYNEQFF. CDR3 coding DNA: TGTGCCAGCAGCCGGGACAGCTGGACTAGCGGCTACCCCCCGGGGTACAATGAGCAGTTCTTC.

The chain has TRBV7-2 and TRBJ2-1; TRBD2 matches 10 bases. After removal of 1 base from V and 4 bases from J, the junction contained 4 bases not matched to a gene. The length of the CDR3 is 16 residues. Germline CDR1 SGHTA, CDR2 FQGNSA. The CDR3 DNA reads as TGTGCCAGCAGCTTAGAGGCTAGCGGGGGATACAATGAGCAGTTCTTC. Translated, it gives CASSLEASGGYNEQFF.

This chain uses TRBV7-3 with TRBJ1-5; no clear D gene. Trimming took 6 bases from V and 2 from J, leaving 11 bases between them. Per the germline V gene, CDR1 is SGHTA and CDR2 is FQGTGA. The CDR3 covers 14 residues. CDR3 residues: CASSYGGGNQPQHF. The CDR3 DNA reads as TGTGCCAGCAGTTACGGTGGTGGCAATCAGCCCCAGCATTTT.

This chain uses TRBV10-1 with TRBJ2-2, with D maybe TRBD1 (6 bases). Germline V gene lookup returns CDR1 WNHNN and CDR2 SYGVQD (reference sequence). This CDR3 is 13 amino acids long. Trimming pared 4 bases from V and 7 bases from J, leaving 10 bases between. CDR3 nucleotide sequence: TGCGCCAGCAGTGCAGGGGCCGGCGGGGAGCTGTTTTTT. This codes for CASSAGAGGELFF.